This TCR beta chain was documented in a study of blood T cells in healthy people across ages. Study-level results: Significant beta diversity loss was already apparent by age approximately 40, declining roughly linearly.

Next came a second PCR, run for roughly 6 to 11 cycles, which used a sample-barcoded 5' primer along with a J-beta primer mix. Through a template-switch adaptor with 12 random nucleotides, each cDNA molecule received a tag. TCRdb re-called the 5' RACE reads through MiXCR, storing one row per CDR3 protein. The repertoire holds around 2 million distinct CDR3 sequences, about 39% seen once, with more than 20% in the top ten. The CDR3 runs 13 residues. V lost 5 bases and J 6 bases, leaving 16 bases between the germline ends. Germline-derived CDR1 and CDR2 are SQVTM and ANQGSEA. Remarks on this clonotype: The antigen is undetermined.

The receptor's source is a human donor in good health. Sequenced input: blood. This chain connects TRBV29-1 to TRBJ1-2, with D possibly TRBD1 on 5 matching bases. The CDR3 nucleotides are TGCAGCGTTAGGGGCGATCCGTCTGATGGCTACACCTTC. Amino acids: CSVRGDPSDGYTF.